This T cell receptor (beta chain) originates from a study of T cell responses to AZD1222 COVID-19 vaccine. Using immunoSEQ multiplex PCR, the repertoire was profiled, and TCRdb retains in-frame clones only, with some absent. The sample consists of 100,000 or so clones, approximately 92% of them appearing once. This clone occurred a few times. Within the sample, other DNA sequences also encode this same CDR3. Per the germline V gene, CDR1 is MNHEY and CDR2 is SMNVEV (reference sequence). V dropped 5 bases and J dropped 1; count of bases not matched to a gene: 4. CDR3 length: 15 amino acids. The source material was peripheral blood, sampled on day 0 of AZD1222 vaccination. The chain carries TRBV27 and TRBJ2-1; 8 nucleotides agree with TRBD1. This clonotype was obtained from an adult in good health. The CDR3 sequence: CASSLTGESYNEQFF. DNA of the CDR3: TGTGCCAGCAGTCTGACAGGGGAGTCCTACAATGAGCAGTTCTTC.